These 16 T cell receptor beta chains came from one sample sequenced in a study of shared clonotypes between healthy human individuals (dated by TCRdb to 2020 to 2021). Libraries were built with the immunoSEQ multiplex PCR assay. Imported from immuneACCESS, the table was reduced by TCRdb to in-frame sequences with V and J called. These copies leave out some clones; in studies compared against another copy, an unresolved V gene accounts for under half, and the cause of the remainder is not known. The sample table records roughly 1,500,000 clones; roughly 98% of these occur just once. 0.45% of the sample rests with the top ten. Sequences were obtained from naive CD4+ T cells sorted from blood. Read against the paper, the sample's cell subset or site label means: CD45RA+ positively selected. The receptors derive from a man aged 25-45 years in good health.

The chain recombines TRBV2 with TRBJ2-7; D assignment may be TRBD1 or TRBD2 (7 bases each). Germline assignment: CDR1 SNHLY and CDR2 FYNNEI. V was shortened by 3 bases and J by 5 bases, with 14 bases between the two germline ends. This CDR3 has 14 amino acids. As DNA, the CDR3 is TGTGCCAGCAGTGAGCCGCAGGGGGGGAACGAGCAGTACTTC. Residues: CASSEPQGGNEQYF.

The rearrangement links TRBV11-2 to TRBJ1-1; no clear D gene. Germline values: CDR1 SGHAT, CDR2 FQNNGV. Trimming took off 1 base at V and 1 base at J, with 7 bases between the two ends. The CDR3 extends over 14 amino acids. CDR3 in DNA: TGTGCCAGCAGCTTAGTAGCAGGGAACACTGAAGCTTTCTTT. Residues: CASSLVAGNTEAFF.

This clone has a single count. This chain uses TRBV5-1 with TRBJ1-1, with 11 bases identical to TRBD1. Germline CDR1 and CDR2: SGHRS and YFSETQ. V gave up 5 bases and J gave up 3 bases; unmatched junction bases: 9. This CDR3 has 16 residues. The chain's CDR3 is CASSTGTGGMYTEAFF. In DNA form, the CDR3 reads TGCGCCAGCAGTACCGGGACAGGGGGTATGTACACTGAAGCTTTCTTT.

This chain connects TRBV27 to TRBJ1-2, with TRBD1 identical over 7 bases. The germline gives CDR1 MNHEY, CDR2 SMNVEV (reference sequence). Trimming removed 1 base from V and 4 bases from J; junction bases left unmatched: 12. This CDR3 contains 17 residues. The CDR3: CASSLFSLEGQRYGYTF. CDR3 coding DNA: TGTGCCAGCAGTTTATTCAGTCTCGAGGGACAGCGCTATGGCTACACCTTC.

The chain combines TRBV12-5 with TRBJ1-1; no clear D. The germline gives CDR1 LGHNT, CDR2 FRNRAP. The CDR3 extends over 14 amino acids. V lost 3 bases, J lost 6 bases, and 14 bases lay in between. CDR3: CASGFGGSRAEAFF. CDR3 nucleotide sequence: TGTGCTAGTGGTTTTGGTGGTTCGAGGGCTGAAGCTTTCTTT.

In DNA form, the CDR3 reads TGTGCCAGCAGTCCCCGCTCCCGGGGGGATACGCAGTATTTT. Its translation: CASSPRSRGDTQYF. The chain has TRBV6-5 and TRBJ2-3, with D possibly TRBD2 on 6 matching bases. Trimming left V 5 bases short and J 6 bases short, with 15 bases between. The length of the CDR3 is 14 residues. The germline V gene has CDR1 MNHEY and CDR2 SVGAGI.

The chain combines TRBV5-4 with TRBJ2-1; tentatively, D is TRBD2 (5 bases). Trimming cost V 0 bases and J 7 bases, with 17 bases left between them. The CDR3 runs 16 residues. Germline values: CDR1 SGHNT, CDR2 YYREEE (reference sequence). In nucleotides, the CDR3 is TGTGCCAGCAGCTTGGGGGCGGGTGGGTACGTAAATGAGCAGTTCTTC. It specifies CASSLGAGGYVNEQFF.

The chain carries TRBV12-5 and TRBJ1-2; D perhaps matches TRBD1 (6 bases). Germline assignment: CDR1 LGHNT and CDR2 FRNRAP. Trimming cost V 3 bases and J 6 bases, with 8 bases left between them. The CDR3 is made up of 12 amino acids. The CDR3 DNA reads TGTGCTAGTGGTTTAGACAGGAATGGCTACACCTTC. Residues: CASGLDRNGYTF.

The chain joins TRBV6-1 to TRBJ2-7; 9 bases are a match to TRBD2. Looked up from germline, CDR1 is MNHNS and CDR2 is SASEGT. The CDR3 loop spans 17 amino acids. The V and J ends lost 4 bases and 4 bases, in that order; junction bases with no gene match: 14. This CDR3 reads CASSVGGGGLARYEQYF. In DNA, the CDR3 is TGTGCCAGCAGTGTGGGGGGGGGCGGACTAGCGAGGTACGAGCAGTACTTC.

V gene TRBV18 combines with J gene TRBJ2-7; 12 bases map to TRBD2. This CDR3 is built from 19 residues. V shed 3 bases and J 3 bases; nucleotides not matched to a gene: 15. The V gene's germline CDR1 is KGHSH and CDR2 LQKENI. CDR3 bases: TGTGCCAGCTCACCTGGGTCTCTAGCGGGAGGGCCAAGGCGCTACGAGCAGTACTTC. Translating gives CASSPGSLAGGPRRYEQYF. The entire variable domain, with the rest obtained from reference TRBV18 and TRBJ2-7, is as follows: NAGVMQNPRHLVRRRGQEARLRCSPMKGHSHVYWYRQLPEEGLKFMVYLQKENIIDESGMPKERFSAEFPKEGPSILRIQQVVRGDSAAYFCASSPGSLAGGPRRYEQYFGPGTRLTVT.

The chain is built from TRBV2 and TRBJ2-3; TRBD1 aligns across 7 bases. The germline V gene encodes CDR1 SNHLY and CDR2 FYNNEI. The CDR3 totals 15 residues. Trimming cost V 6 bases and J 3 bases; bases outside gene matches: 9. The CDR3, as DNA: TGTGCCAGCAGCCCGACAGGGTCGGGGACAGATACGCAGTATTTT. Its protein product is CASSPTGSGTDTQYF. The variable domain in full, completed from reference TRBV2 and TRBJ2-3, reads EPEVTQTPSHQVTQMGQEVILRCVPISNHLYFYWYRQILGQKVEFLVSFYNNEISEKSEIFDDQFSVERPDGSNFTLKIRSTKLEDSAMYFCASSPTGSGTDTQYFGPGTRLTVL.

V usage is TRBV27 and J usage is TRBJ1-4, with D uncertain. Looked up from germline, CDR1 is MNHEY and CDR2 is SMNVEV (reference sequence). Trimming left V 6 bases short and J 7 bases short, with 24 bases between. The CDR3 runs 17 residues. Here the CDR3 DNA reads TGTGCCAGCAGCGCGTCCATCGTTGGAGTCCTAATTGAAAAACTGTTTTTT. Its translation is CASSASIVGVLIEKLFF.

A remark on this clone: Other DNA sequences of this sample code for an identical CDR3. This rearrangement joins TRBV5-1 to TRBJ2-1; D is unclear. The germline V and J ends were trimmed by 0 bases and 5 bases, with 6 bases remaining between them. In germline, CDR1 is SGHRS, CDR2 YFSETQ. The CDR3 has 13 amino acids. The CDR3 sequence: CASSLVPDNEQFF. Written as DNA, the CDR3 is TGCGCCAGCAGCTTGGTACCGGACAATGAGCAGTTCTTC.

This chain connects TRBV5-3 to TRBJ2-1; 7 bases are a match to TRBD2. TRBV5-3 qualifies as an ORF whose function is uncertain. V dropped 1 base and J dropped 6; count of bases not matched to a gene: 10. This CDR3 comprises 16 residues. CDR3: CARSLKLAGVFNEQFF. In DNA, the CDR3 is TGTGCCAGAAGCTTGAAGTTGGCGGGAGTGTTCAATGAGCAGTTCTTC.

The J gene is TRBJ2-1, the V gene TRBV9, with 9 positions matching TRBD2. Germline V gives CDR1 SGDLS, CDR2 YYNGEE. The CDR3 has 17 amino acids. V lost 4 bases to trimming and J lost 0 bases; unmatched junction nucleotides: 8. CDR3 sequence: CASSSRTSASSYNEQFF. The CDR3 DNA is TGTGCCAGCAGCTCGAGGACTAGCGCGAGCTCCTACAATGAGCAGTTCTTC.

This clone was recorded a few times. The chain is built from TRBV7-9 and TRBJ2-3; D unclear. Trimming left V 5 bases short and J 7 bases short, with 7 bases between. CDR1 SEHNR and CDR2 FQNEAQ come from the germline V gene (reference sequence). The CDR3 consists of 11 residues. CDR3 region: CASSRSNTQYF. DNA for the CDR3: TGTGCCAGCAGCCGGTCAAATACGCAGTATTTT.